The 20 T cell receptor beta chains below all came from one sample that was sequenced in a study of T cell responses to AZD1222 COVID-19 vaccine. TCRdb's copy holds only in-frame clones and misses some; the assay was immunoSEQ multiplex PCR. The sample lists about 92,000 clones, about 90% occurring once. Sequencing used peripheral blood, obtained on day 0 of AZD1222 vaccination. The receptors come from an adult in good health.

The chain uses TRBV12-3 or TRBV12-4 and TRBJ2-2; D assignment may be TRBD1 or TRBD2 (5 bases each). This CDR3 comprises 13 residues. Trimming cost V 6 bases and J 5 bases, with 10 bases left between them. The CDR3 DNA follows: TGTGCCAGCAGAAAATGGGGGACCGGGGAGCTGTTTTTT. As protein: CASRKWGTGELFF.

The CDR3 DNA sequence: TGTGCCAGCAGCCGGCCGGACCAGGGGAGGGAGACCCAGTACTTC. It yields the protein CASSRPDQGRETQYF. The chain uses TRBV27 and TRBJ2-5, with D perhaps matching TRBD1 or TRBD2 (6 bases each). V gave up 6 bases and J gave up 5 bases, with 19 bases separating them. Germline V gene data show CDR1 as MNHEY and CDR2 as SMNVEV (reference sequence). The CDR3 is 15 amino acids.

The genes are TRBV2 and TRBJ1-5; D is undetermined. The CDR3 length is 15 residues. V lost 1 base to trimming and J lost 0 bases, with 7 bases between them. CDR1 is SNHLY, CDR2 FYNNEI, per germline. CDR3 coding DNA: TGTGCCAGCAGTGAAGAAGAGGGTAGCAATCAGCCCCAGCATTTT. It encodes CASSEEEGSNQPQHF.

This chain uses TRBV30 with TRBJ1-6, with unresolved D. The ends were cut back, 0 bases at V and 9 bases at J, with 18 bases in the middle. Per the germline V gene, CDR1 is GTSNPN and CDR2 is SVGIG (reference sequence). This CDR3 spans 16 amino acids. CDR3 residues: CAWSVSRTDVISPLHF. In DNA form, the CDR3 reads TGTGCCTGGAGTGTCTCCCGGACTGATGTGATTTCACCCCTCCACTTT.

The chain couples TRBV6-7 to TRBJ2-1; D unclear. TRBV6-7 is given ORF status, its function remaining uncertain. Trimming took off 7 bases at V and 8 bases at J, with 15 bases between the two ends. The CDR3 has 13 amino acids. CDR3 sequence reads: CASKRPRSHEQFF. CDR3 nucleotide sequence: TGTGCCAGCAAACGACCCCGTTCGCATGAGCAGTTCTTC.

The V call is TRBV28, the J call TRBJ1-5; 10 nucleotides match TRBD1. V lost 5 bases and J lost 5; bases outside the gene matches: 15. Germline CDR1 is MDHEN and CDR2 is SYDVKM. The CDR3 has 18 residues. In DNA, the CDR3 is TGTGCCAGCAGTACCCCAGCCGGACAGGGGGTAGGGGATCAGCCCCAGCATTTT. This gives the protein CASSTPAGQGVGDQPQHF.

The CDR3 loop is CASRSQGNQPQHF. CDR3 DNA: TGTGCCAGCAGAAGCCAGGGGAATCAGCCCCAGCATTTT. V usage is TRBV2 and J usage is TRBJ1-5; weak D call: TRBD1 (6 bases). Germline CDR1 and CDR2: SNHLY and FYNNEI. With 6 bases removed from V and 4 bases from J, the gap between germline ends came to 10 bases. The CDR3 is 13 residues long.

This chain connects TRBV28 to TRBJ1-2; unclear D gene. This CDR3 spans 11 amino acids. V was cut by 10 bases and J by 8 bases, with 14 bases left in between. CDR1 and CDR2 (germline): MDHEN, SYDVKM. In nucleotides, the CDR3 is TGTGCCACCGCAGGACTCTCCGGCTACACCTTC. Its translation is CATAGLSGYTF.

The CDR3 loop reads CASSQGNSGNTIYF. The CDR3 bases are TGTGCCAGCAGCCAGGGCAACTCTGGAAACACCATATATTTT. This rearrangement joins TRBV9 to TRBJ1-3; possible D gene TRBD1, 5 bases. The V end was cut by 4 bases, the J end by 0 bases, with 8 bases between. The CDR3 length is 14 residues. Germline V gene sequence: CDR1 SGDLS, CDR2 YYNGEE.

The V and J genes are TRBV5-1 and TRBJ2-5, with D hard to call. The CDR3 has 12 residues. CDR1 and CDR2 from the germline V gene are SGHRS and YFSETQ. Trimming pared 4 bases from V and 1 base from J, leaving 5 bases between. This chain's CDR3 is CASSAFQETQYF. The CDR3, as DNA: TGCGCCAGCAGCGCATTCCAAGAGACCCAGTACTTC.

The gene calls are TRBV28 and TRBJ2-7; the match to TRBD2 covers 7 bases. The CDR3 extends over 14 amino acids. Trimming cost V 2 bases and J 4 bases; bases outside gene matches: 5. CDR1 MDHEN and CDR2 SYDVKM come from the germline V gene. CDR3 in DNA: TGTGCCAGCAGTTTAGAGCTAGCGGTATACGAGCAGTACTTC. Amino acid sequence: CASSLELAVYEQYF.

This clone was counted once. The chain combines TRBV10-3 with TRBJ1-2, with a tentative D call TRBD1 (5 bases). CDR3 length: 16 amino acids. The V end lost 0 bases, the J end lost 6 bases, and 17 bases lay between the germline ends. CDR1 is ENHRY and CDR2 is SYGVKD in the germline V gene. DNA for the CDR3: TGTGCCATCAGTGAGTCCATGACAGCGGTAGCCGATGGCTACACCTTC. Translating it yields CAISESMTAVADGYTF.

The chain employs TRBV7-9 and TRBJ1-1; D uncertain. V was clipped by 1 base and J by 1 base, with 13 bases between them. The germline V gene has CDR1 SEHNR and CDR2 FQNEAQ (reference sequence). The CDR3 loop spans 16 amino acids. The CDR3 sequence is CASSLDRGWRNTEAFF. As DNA, the CDR3 is TGTGCCAGCAGCTTAGACCGTGGTTGGAGGAACACTGAAGCTTTCTTT.

This clone came up a few times. The CDR3 protein is CASSSTPDRAREAFF. The CDR3 nucleotides read TGTGCCAGCAGTTCCACCCCGGACAGGGCTCGAGAAGCTTTCTTT. V is TRBV6-2 or TRBV6-3 and J is TRBJ1-1, with TRBD1 identical over 8 bases. Germline V CDR1 and CDR2: MNHEY, SVGEGT. This CDR3 has 15 residues. V shed 4 bases and J 8 bases; nucleotides not matched to a gene: 12.

The V gene is TRBV6-4, the J gene TRBJ2-7, with 7 positions matching TRBD1. Germline trimming cut 6 bases from V and 7 bases from J; bases unmatched to any gene: 12. Germline assignment: CDR1 MRHNA and CDR2 SNTAGT. This CDR3 is 14 amino acids long. CDR3 residues: CASSQTGWALEQYF. The CDR3 coding sequence is TGTGCCAGCAGCCAGACAGGGTGGGCTTTGGAGCAGTACTTC.

The V call is TRBV5-5, the J call TRBJ1-3; 8 bases map to TRBD1. The CDR3 is 16 residues long. Looked up from germline, CDR1 is SGHKS and CDR2 is YYEKEE (reference sequence). Trimming at V came to 5 bases and at J to 3 bases, leaving 10 bases not matched to a gene. CDR3 in DNA: TGTGCCAGCAGGACATCTCCAGGGGGCAGTGGAAACACCATATATTTT. Translation: CASRTSPGGSGNTIYF.

V gene TRBV3-1 (or the pseudogene TRBV3-2) combines with J gene TRBJ2-1; no clear D. This CDR3 has 16 residues. Germline-derived CDR1 and CDR2 are LGHDT and YNNKEL (reference sequence). V was shortened by 1 base and J by 0 bases, with 10 bases between the two germline ends. The CDR3: CASSQGAASSYNEQFF. CDR3 DNA: TGTGCCAGCAGCCAAGGGGCGGCTAGCTCCTACAATGAGCAGTTCTTC.

This chain uses TRBV6-4 with TRBJ1-5; no clear D. In germline, CDR1 is MRHNA, CDR2 SNTAGT. Trimming removed 3 bases at V and 4 bases at J, with 7 bases between. The CDR3 contains 13 residues. As DNA, the CDR3 is TGTGCCAGCAGTGAGCAGGCTAATCAGCCCCAGCATTTT. Its translation: CASSEQANQPQHF.

J is TRBJ1-4 and V is TRBV9; unclear D gene. Trimming removed 0 bases from V and 5 bases from J, with 11 bases in between. The CDR3 consists of 15 residues. In germline, CDR1 is SGDLS, CDR2 YYNGEE. The CDR3 DNA is TGTGCCAGCAGCGTAGCTCGGCAACCGAATGAAAAACTGTTTTTT. This codes for CASSVARQPNEKLFF.

CDR3 nucleotides: TGTGCCAGAAGCTTGAAAAAGCGGGGTCCCTCCTACGAGCAGTACTTC. Its protein product is CARSLKKRGPSYEQYF. This chain uses TRBV5-3 with TRBJ2-7; 7 bases are shared with TRBD2. TRBV5-3 is an open reading frame, and its role is uncertain. Trimming removed 1 base from V and 0 bases from J; junction bases left unmatched: 7. The CDR3 runs to 16 residues.